This T cell receptor (beta chain) was captured by sequencing in a study of blood T cell repertoires in COVID-19. Study-wide context: Collection of acute and convalescent COVID-19 samples took place in the United States, Italy and Spain.

Authors' processing steps: For nucleated cells, counts were estimated from reference gene primer amplification. The method was immunoSEQ multiplex PCR; TCRdb's version includes in-frame clones alone and lacks a portion of them. For V, J and clone size, that table is used; D and trimming come from the DNA. In the table there are 370,000 or so clones, 81% of which are singletons. This clone was seen only a few times. The CDR3 has 15 residues. From germline, CDR1 is SGDLS and CDR2 YYNGEE. Trimming left V 3 bases short and J 4 bases short, with 13 bases between. The J gene is TRBJ2-2, the V gene TRBV9; TRBD2 might be the D (6 bases). Material for sequencing was peripheral blood. This receptor was taken from a human donor with acute or convalescent COVID-19. The donor label of this sample is uncertain. The CDR3 region has the DNA TGTGCCAGCAGCGGATCGGCGGGACGCACCGGGGAGCTGTTTTTT. Amino acids: CASSGSAGRTGELFF.